This T cell receptor (beta chain) was found in a study of OX40 agonist ivuxolimab in advanced cancers. Study as a whole: Patients took ivuxolimab, an agonistic anti-OX40 (CD134) antibody. The dose of intravenous ivuxolimab that patients received every 2 weeks ranged from 0.01 to 10 mg/kg. Findings of the study overall: More expanded clones were found, on average, in CD8+ than in CD4+ T cells. Blood T cells, both CD4+ and CD8+, expanded clonally by week 6 at 0.1 to 3.0 mg/kg.

Using immunoSEQ multiplex PCR, the repertoire was profiled, and TCRdb retains in-frame clones only, with some absent. The sample has around 77,000 clones; roughly 87% are singletons. As regards this clone: Its antigen is unidentified.

The receptor comes from an adult with an advanced solid tumor such as melanoma, head and neck, liver or kidney cancer. Sequenced material: CD4+ or CD8+ T cells sorted from blood, taken in a trial of the OX40 agonist ivuxolimab.

CDR3 in amino acids: CASRFGTGGSNQPQHF. In DNA, the CDR3 is TGTGCCAGTAGGTTCGGGACAGGGGGGAGCAATCAGCCCCAGCATTTT. This chain links TRBV19 with TRBJ1-5, with TRBD1 matching 11 bases. The V and J ends lost 6 bases and 1 base, in that order; junction bases with no gene match: 5. Germline loops: CDR1 LNHDA, CDR2 SQIVND (reference sequence). CDR3 length: 16 amino acids.